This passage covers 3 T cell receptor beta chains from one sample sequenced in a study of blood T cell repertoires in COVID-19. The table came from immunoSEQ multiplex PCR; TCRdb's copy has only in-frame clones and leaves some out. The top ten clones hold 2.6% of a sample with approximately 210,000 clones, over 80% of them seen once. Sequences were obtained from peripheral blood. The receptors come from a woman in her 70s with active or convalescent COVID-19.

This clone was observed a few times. The CDR3 DNA is TGTGCCAGCAGTCCCAGTAGCTATAGCAATCAGCCCCAGCATTTT. It translates to CASSPSSYSNQPQHF. V and J are TRBV6-5 and TRBJ1-5; D unclear. CDR3 length: 15 residues. Germline values: CDR1 MNHEY, CDR2 SVGAGI. The V gene lost 5 bases and the J gene lost 0 bases, with 11 bases spanning the gap.

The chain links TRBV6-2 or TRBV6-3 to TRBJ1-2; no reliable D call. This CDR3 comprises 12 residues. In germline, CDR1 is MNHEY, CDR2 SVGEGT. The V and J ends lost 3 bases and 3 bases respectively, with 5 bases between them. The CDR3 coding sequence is TGTGCCAGCAGTTATCAGTACTATGGCTACACCTTC. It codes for CASSYQYYGYTF.

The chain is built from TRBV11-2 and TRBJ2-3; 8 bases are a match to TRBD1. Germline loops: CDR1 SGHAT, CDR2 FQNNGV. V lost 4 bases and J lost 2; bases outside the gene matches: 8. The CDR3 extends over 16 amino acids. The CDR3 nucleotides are TGTGCCAGCAGCTACCAGGGGGCTGAGGTCACAGATACGCAGTATTTT. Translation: CASSYQGAEVTDTQYF.